The 7 T cell receptor beta chains below were found in one sample sequenced in a study of blood T cell repertoires in COVID-19. Profiled with immunoSEQ multiplex PCR; TCRdb holds only in-frame clones, not every one. Here the sample spans under 200,000 clones, around 83% being singletons. Sequenced input: peripheral blood. Source of these receptors: a woman aged 45-60 years with COVID-19, enrolled during active disease.

J is TRBJ2-7 and V is TRBV11-2, with 9 nucleotides matching TRBD2. Germline CDR1 and CDR2: SGHAT and FQNNGV. CDR3 length equals 15 residues. V shed 1 base, J shed 3 bases, and the junction held 4 bases outside the gene matches. DNA of the CDR3: TGTGCCAGCAGCTTAGCTGCGGGGGGGGGCTACGAGCAGTACTTC. Protein product: CASSLAAGGGYEQYF.

The V and J genes are TRBV11-3 and TRBJ2-3; no reliable D call. V was trimmed by 2 bases and J by 4 bases, leaving 4 bases between them. The germline V gene has CDR1 SGHNT and CDR2 YENEEA. The CDR3 runs to 12 residues. The DNA for the CDR3 is TGTGCCAGCAGCTTAACAGCAGATACGCAGTATTTT. Its translation: CASSLTADTQYF.

The chain recombines TRBV15 with TRBJ2-7; maybe TRBD1 (6 bases). V gave up 3 bases and J gave up 0 bases, with 12 bases separating them. This CDR3 has 15 amino acids. Germline V gives CDR1 LNHNV, CDR2 YYDKDF (reference sequence). The CDR3 DNA follows: TGTGCCACCAGCAGCCTGACAGGACGCTCCTACGAGCAGTACTTC. Translating gives CATSSLTGRSYEQYF. Looking up the rest from reference TRBV15 and TRBJ2-7 gives the full variable domain: DAMVIQNPRYQVTQFGKPVTLSCSQTLNHNVMYWYQQKSSQAPKLLFHYYDKDFNNEADTPDNFQSRRPNTSFCFLDIRSPGLGDTAMYLCATSSLTGRSYEQYFGPGTRLTVT.

This chain uses TRBV4-1 with TRBJ2-5; D call uncertain. The V end was cut by 2 bases, the J end by 5 bases, with 9 bases between. The CDR3 runs 13 residues. The germline gives CDR1 MGHRA, CDR2 YSYEKL. CDR3 nucleotide sequence: TGCGCCAGCAGCCAATCACTATTGGAGACCCAGTACTTC. Translation: CASSQSLLETQYF.

This chain connects TRBV6-5 to TRBJ1-4, with 8 bases lining up with TRBD1. The CDR3 runs 13 residues. The trim removed 5 bases at V and 11 bases at J, leaving 7 bases unmatched. The germline gives CDR1 MNHEY, CDR2 SVGAGI. This CDR3 is CASSSVDREKLFF. The CDR3 nucleotides read TGTGCCAGCAGTAGCGTGGACAGGGAGAAACTGTTTTTT.

The genes are TRBV28 and TRBJ2-2, with D perhaps matching TRBD1 (6 bases). CDR1 is MDHEN and CDR2 is SYDVKM in the germline V gene. Trimming took off 2 bases at V and 4 bases at J, with 8 bases between the two ends. The CDR3 length is 14 residues. The CDR3 sequence: CASSLARGTGELFF. For the CDR3, the DNA is TGTGCCAGCAGTTTAGCCAGGGGCACCGGGGAGCTGTTTTTT.

The chain employs TRBV4-3 and TRBJ2-7, with TRBD1 matching 12 bases. This CDR3 comprises 18 residues. Germline loops: CDR1 LGHNA, CDR2 YSLEER. V lost 1 base to trimming and J lost 4 bases; unmatched junction nucleotides: 11. The CDR3 loop is CASSQGPPGTGGVYEQYF. CDR3 sequence (DNA): TGCGCCAGCAGCCAAGGGCCCCCGGGGACAGGGGGCGTATACGAGCAGTACTTC.